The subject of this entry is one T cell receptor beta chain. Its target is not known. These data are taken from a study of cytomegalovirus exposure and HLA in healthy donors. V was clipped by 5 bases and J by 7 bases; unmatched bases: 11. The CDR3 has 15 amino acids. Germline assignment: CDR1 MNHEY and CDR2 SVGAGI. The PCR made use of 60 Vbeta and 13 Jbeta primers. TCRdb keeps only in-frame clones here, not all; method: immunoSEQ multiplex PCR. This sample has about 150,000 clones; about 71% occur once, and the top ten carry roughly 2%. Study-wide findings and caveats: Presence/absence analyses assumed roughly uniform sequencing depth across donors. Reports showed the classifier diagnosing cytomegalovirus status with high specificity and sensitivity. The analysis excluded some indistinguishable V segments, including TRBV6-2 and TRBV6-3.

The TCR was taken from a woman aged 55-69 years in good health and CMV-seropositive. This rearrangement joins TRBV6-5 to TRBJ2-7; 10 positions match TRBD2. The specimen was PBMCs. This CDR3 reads CASSRGTSVLGEQYF. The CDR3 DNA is TGTGCCAGCAGTAGAGGGACTAGCGTCTTAGGAGAGCAGTACTTC.